The 15 T cell receptor beta chains presented below share a single source sample, sequenced in a study of blood T cell repertoires in COVID-19. Sequencing was performed with immunoSEQ multiplex PCR; in TCRdb, only in-frame clones are kept and a portion is missing. The sample includes about 100,000 clones, around 93% of them seen just once. Sequencing was performed on peripheral blood. The source of these receptors is a human donor with active COVID-19. The donor label of this sample is uncertain.

V is TRBV18 and J is TRBJ1-1; tentative D call: TRBD1 (5 bases). Germline CDR1 and CDR2: KGHSH and LQKENI. Trimming removed 3 bases from V and 2 bases from J, with 25 bases in between. The length of the CDR3 is 19 residues. The CDR3 reads CASSPSVQGVAVGNTEAFF. The CDR3 nucleotides read TGTGCCAGCTCACCCTCCGTCCAAGGGGTGGCGGTCGGCAACACTGAAGCTTTCTTT.

Notes on this clone: Other DNA sequences within the sample encode an identical CDR3. The chain couples TRBV3-1 (or the pseudogene TRBV3-2) to TRBJ2-3, with D unclear. Trimming removed 0 bases at V and 3 bases at J, with 4 bases between. This CDR3 has 13 residues. From germline, CDR1 is LGHDT and CDR2 YNNKEL (reference sequence). CDR3 sequence reads: CASSQDLTDTQYF. As DNA, the CDR3 is TGTGCCAGCAGCCAAGACCTTACAGATACGCAGTATTTT.

The CDR3 bases are TGCAGCGTGGCGGGACGACAGGGTAAATCCTACAATGAGCAGTTCTTC. Translating it yields CSVAGRQGKSYNEQFF. The J gene is TRBJ2-1, the V gene TRBV29-1; a possible D gene is TRBD1 (7 bases). Trimming took off 6 bases at V and 1 base at J, with 19 bases between the two ends. The CDR3 runs 16 residues. CDR1 is SQVTM and CDR2 is ANQGSEA in the germline V gene.

The chain links TRBV6-6 to TRBJ2-7, with D maybe TRBD1 (5 bases). Germline V gene sequence: CDR1 MNHNY, CDR2 SVGAGI (reference sequence). The CDR3 is 14 amino acids. Trimming pared 2 bases from V and 5 bases from J, leaving 13 bases between. The CDR3, as DNA: TGTGCCAGCAGTTACGGCCAGGGAATTGACGAGCAGTACTTC. It codes for CASSYGQGIDEQYF.

In regard to this clone: This CDR3 is also generated by other DNA sequences in the sample. The chain carries TRBV7-2 and TRBJ1-1, with D perhaps matching TRBD1 (5 bases). Trimming removed 1 base at V and 4 bases at J, with 10 bases between. CDR3 length: 14 residues. Germline CDR1 reads SGHTA; CDR2 reads FQGNSA. The CDR3 sequence is CASSLGGSSTEAFF. CDR3 bases: TGTGCCAGCAGCTTAGGGGGCTCGAGCACTGAAGCTTTCTTT.

The CDR3 DNA reads TGTGCCAGCAGGAATACAGGGGGGCCCTACGAGCAGTACTTC. Translating gives CASRNTGGPYEQYF. The V call is TRBV6-5, the J call TRBJ2-7; TRBD1 matches 8 bases. The CDR3 contains 14 residues. Germline V gene sequence: CDR1 MNHEY, CDR2 SVGAGI. The ends lost 6 bases at V and 2 bases at J; junction bases unmatched: 6.

The DNA of the CDR3 is TGTGCCACCAGTAACAAGGACAGGGTGCAAGAGACCCAGTACTTC. This sequence encodes CATSNKDRVQETQYF. The chain couples TRBV24-1 to TRBJ2-5; TRBD1 matches at 8 bases. V lost 6 bases and J lost 2; bases outside the gene matches: 7. There are 15 residues in the CDR3. Germline lookup yields CDR1 KGHDR and CDR2 SFDVKD.

In DNA form, the CDR3 reads TGTGCCAGCAGCGTAGACACCCGCAGTGAAGCTTTCTTT. This sequence encodes CASSVDTRSEAFF. The chain combines TRBV9 with TRBJ1-1, with D unresolved. The CDR3 totals 13 residues. The V end lost 0 bases, the J end lost 7 bases, and 10 bases lay between the germline ends. Germline-derived CDR1 and CDR2 are SGDLS and YYNGEE.

This sequence joins TRBV2 and TRBJ1-2; a possible D gene is TRBD1 (5 bases). V was shortened by 6 bases and J by 4 bases, with 12 bases between the two germline ends. The CDR3 totals 13 residues. In germline, CDR1 is SNHLY, CDR2 FYNNEI. CDR3 nucleotide sequence: TGTGCCAGCAGCGAGGAGGGGTCCTATGGCTACACCTTC. Encoded protein: CASSEEGSYGYTF.

The chain couples TRBV19 to TRBJ1-5; TRBD1 matches 9 bases. CDR1 is LNHDA and CDR2 is SQIVND in the germline V gene (reference sequence). This CDR3 is 15 amino acids long. The V and J ends lost 11 bases and 0 bases, in that order; junction bases with no gene match: 8. The CDR3 loop reads CAGGQGFRSNQPQHF. The CDR3 DNA is TGTGCCGGGGGACAGGGTTTTCGTAGCAATCAGCCCCAGCATTTT.

The chain carries TRBV7-2 and TRBJ1-2; no clear D. The CDR3 is 14 amino acids. Germline V gene sequence: CDR1 SGHTA, CDR2 FQGNSA. Trimming took 8 bases from V and 0 from J, leaving 13 bases between them. CDR3 residues: CASSLSVANYGYTF. The CDR3 DNA follows: TGTGCCAGCTCCCTATCGGTAGCTAACTATGGCTACACCTTC. The variable domain in full, with the rest retrieved from reference TRBV7-2 and TRBJ1-2, is GAGVSQSPSNKVTEKGKDVELRCDPISGHTALYWYRQSLGQGLEFLIYFQGNSAPDKSGLPSDRFSAERTGGSVSTLTIQRTQQEDSAVYLCASSLSVANYGYTFGSGTRLTVV.

V gene TRBV11-1 combines with J gene TRBJ1-2, with TRBD1 matching over 7 bases. The V and J ends lost 6 bases and 3 bases, in that order; junction bases with no gene match: 10. The CDR3 has 15 amino acids. Germline-derived CDR1 and CDR2 are SGHAT and FQDESV (reference sequence). Written as DNA, the CDR3 is TGTGCCAGCAGTTATTGGGGGACAGCGGACTATGGCTACACCTTC. Its protein is CASSYWGTADYGYTF.

The chain uses TRBV16 and TRBJ2-1; 11 bases align to TRBD1. The length of the CDR3 is 15 residues. Germline V gene sequence: CDR1 KGHSY, CDR2 FQNENV. Trimming cost V 2 bases and J 7 bases; bases outside gene matches: 4. The CDR3 nucleotides are TGTGCCAGCAGCCAAGGGACAGGGGGGTTGAATGAGCAGTTCTTC. Translating gives CASSQGTGGLNEQFF. Complete variable domain (other parts from reference TRBV16 and TRBJ2-1): GEEVAQTPKHLVRGEGQKAKLYCAPIKGHSYVFWYQQVLKNEFKFLISFQNENVFDETGMPKERFSAKCLPNSPCSLEIQATKLEDSAVYFCASSQGTGGLNEQFFGPGTRLTVL.

The gene calls are TRBV2 and TRBJ1-2, with 7 bases that match TRBD1. The CDR3 contains 15 residues. The junction had 6 bases not matched to a gene; V was cut back by 1 base and J by 4 bases. Per germline, CDR1 SNHLY and CDR2 FYNNEI. CDR3 DNA: TGTGCCAGCAGTGAAGGGGGGACAGCCCTCTATGGCTACACCTTC. It yields the protein CASSEGGTALYGYTF. Together with reference TRBV2 and TRBJ1-2, the CDR3 gives the full variable domain: EPEVTQTPSHQVTQMGQEVILRCVPISNHLYFYWYRQILGQKVEFLVSFYNNEISEKSEIFDDQFSVERPDGSNFTLKIRSTKLEDSAMYFCASSEGGTALYGYTFGSGTRLTVV.

This chain connects TRBV10-3 to TRBJ1-2; 9 bases align to TRBD1. The CDR3 has 13 amino acids. The V gene's germline CDR1 is ENHRY and CDR2 SYGVKD. Losses at the gene ends were 6 bases for V and 3 bases for J; bases not matched to a gene: 2. The CDR3 DNA follows: TGTGCCATCAGGGGGGACAGGGACTATGGCTACACCTTC. Encoded protein: CAIRGDRDYGYTF.